Listed below are T cell receptor beta chains from one sample, sequenced in a study of T cell changes during pregnancy in multiple sclerosis. Generated by immunoSEQ multiplex PCR, the TCRdb table keeps only in-frame clones and is missing some. The sample yields about 100,000 clones, 85% to 95% seen once. The input for sequencing was peripheral blood, taken before pregnancy. The receptor source for this set is a female donor with multiple sclerosis, enrolled in a pregnancy study. Both conserved end residues are part of each CDR3. A D gene is named only where the DNA matches it firmly. Size is stated for part of the rows, as once, few or many counts, or as a class when the clone is expanded.

- | TRBJ1-2 | - | TRBV27 | CASSPSLPGTGVGCTF | TGTGCCAGCAGTCCCTCCTTGCCCGGCACCGGGGTGGGGTGCACCTTC
TRBD1 | TRBJ1-1 | - | TRBV6-1 | CASSLGTGDTVAFF | TGTGCCAGCAGTTTAGGGACAGGCGATACCGTAGCTTTCTTT
TRBD1 | TRBJ1-2 | - | TRBV19 | CASSGDRGQNYGYTF | TGTGCCAGTAGTGGGGACAGGGGCCAGAACTATGGCTACACCTTC
TRBD2 | TRBJ2-3 | - | TRBV10-3 | CAISELRTSGSGTDTQYF | TGTGCCATCAGTGAACTCCGAACTAGCGGGAGCGGCACAGATACGCAGTATTTT
TRBD1 | TRBJ1-2 | few | TRBV19 | CASSRRQGMDGYTF | TGTGCCAGTAGTCGCCGACAGGGGATGGATGGCTACACCTTC
- | TRBJ2-7 | few | TRBV14 | CASSQADSLYEQYF | TGTGCCAGCAGCCAAGCGGACAGCCTCTACGAGCAGTACTTC
TRBD2 | TRBJ2-2 | - | TRBV27 | CASSPETSPGELFF | TGTGCCAGCAGTCCAGAGACTAGCCCCGGGGAGCTGTTTTTT
TRBD2 | TRBJ2-5 | - | TRBV2 | CASPSDRGGRETQYF | TGTGCCAGCCCCTCAGACCGGGGGGGGAGAGAGACCCAGTACTTC
- | TRBJ2-3 | - | TRBV11-2 | CASSPKAPTGIGPDTQYF | TGTGCCAGCAGCCCAAAGGCGCCGACGGGGATTGGGCCAGATACGCAGTATTTT
TRBD2 | TRBJ2-2 | - | TRBV9 | CASSPRGGLAPTGELFF | TGTGCCAGCAGCCCGAGGGGGGGACTAGCCCCCACCGGGGAGCTGTTTTTT
TRBD1 | TRBJ2-7 | - | TRBV7-9 | CASTRDRVSEQYF | TGTGCCAGCACCCGGGACAGGGTGAGCGAGCAGTACTTC
TRBD2 | TRBJ2-7 | - | TRBV5-4 | CASRSGLASSDEQYF | TGTGCCAGCAGATCCGGACTAGCAAGCTCGGACGAGCAGTACTTC
- | TRBJ2-5 | - | TRBV7-5 | CVRSEGVDYQETQYF | TGTGTCAGAAGCGAAGGGGTCGATTACCAAGAGACCCAGTACTTC
- | TRBJ1-5 | - | TRBV6-1 | CASSEAKNQPQHF | TGTGCCAGCAGTGAGGCCAAAAATCAGCCCCAGCATTTT
- | TRBJ1-1 | - | TRBV5-8 | CASSLSPGSGTEAFF | TGTGCCAGCAGCTTGTCCCCGGGATCTGGAACTGAAGCTTTCTTT
- | TRBJ2-1 | - | TRBV11-2 | CASNSYSSYNEQFF | TGTGCCAGCAACTCTTATAGCTCCTACAATGAGCAGTTCTTC
- | TRBJ1-5 | - | TRBV28 | CASSFAGSNQPQHF | TGTGCCAGCAGTTTTGCAGGTTCGAATCAGCCCCAGCATTTT
- | TRBJ1-1 | - | TRBV9 | CASSVAGLTEAFF | TGTGCCAGCAGCGTAGCAGGGCTCACTGAAGCTTTCTTT
TRBD2 | TRBJ2-1 | - | TRBV28 | CASRKLAEGRNEQFF | TGTGCCAGCAGAAAACTAGCGGAAGGGAGGAATGAGCAGTTCTTC
- | TRBJ1-1 | once | TRBV7-9 | CASSFLGASEAFF | TGTGCCAGCAGCTTTTTGGGGGCCTCTGAAGCTTTCTTT
- | TRBJ2-3 | - | TRBV30 | CAWSPRRTSTDTQYF | TGTGCCTGGAGCCCGAGGAGGACTAGCACAGATACGCAGTATTTT
TRBD1 | TRBJ2-2 | - | TRBV23-1 | CASAGQGAGGTGELFF | TGCGCCAGCGCGGGACAGGGGGCCGGAGGCACCGGGGAGCTGTTTTTT
- | TRBJ1-3 | - | TRBV2 | CASARTVQVSGNTIYF | TGTGCCAGCGCTCGGACAGTCCAAGTCTCTGGAAACACCATATATTTT
TRBD1 | TRBJ2-7 | - | TRBV2 | CASSEWGGTGTEQYF | TGTGCCAGCAGTGAATGGGGAGGGACAGGGACCGAGCAGTACTTC
- | TRBJ2-1 | - | TRBV4-2 | CASSQGGSARNEQFF | TGTGCCAGCAGCCAAGGTGGGAGCGCGAGGAACGAGCAGTTCTTC
- | TRBJ2-1 | - | TRBV6-5 | CASSYGQGNEQFF | TGTGCCAGCAGTTACGGGCAGGGTAATGAGCAGTTCTTC
- | TRBJ1-4 | - | TRBV5-1 | CASSLGTATNEKLFF | TGCGCCAGCAGCTTGGGGACAGCAACTAATGAAAAACTGTTTTTT
- | TRBJ2-7 | - | TRBV7-8 | CASSPSYEQYF | TGTGCCAGCAGCCCATCCTACGAGCAGTACTTC
TRBD1 | TRBJ2-7 | - | TRBV19 | CASSRTGSSYEQYF | TGTGCCAGTAGTAGGACAGGGAGCTCCTACGAGCAGTACTTC
- | TRBJ2-2 | - | TRBV4-3 | CASSQERSYGELFF | TGCGCCAGCAGCCAAGAACGGTCGTACGGGGAGCTGTTTTTT
TRBD2 | TRBJ2-7 | - | TRBV5-6 | CASSLESGTSGRATYEQYF | TGTGCCAGCAGCTTGGAATCTGGGACTAGCGGGAGGGCTACCTACGAGCAGTACTTC
TRBD1 | TRBJ1-3 | - | TRBV5-8 | CASSSGQGRNTIYF | TGTGCCAGCAGCTCGGGACAGGGACGAAACACCATATATTTT
TRBD1 | TRBJ2-7 | - | TRBV19 | CASSRQGVEEQYF | TGTGCCAGTAGTAGACAGGGCGTAGAAGAGCAGTACTTC
TRBD2 | TRBJ2-1 | - | TRBV19 | CASSSSGVPVDEQFF | TGTGCCAGTAGTAGTAGCGGGGTGCCCGTCGATGAGCAGTTCTTC
- | TRBJ2-4 | - | TRBV12-2 | CASRPGLAGGPKNIQYF | TGTGCAAGTCGCCCGGGACTAGCGGGAGGCCCCAAAAACATTCAGTACTTC
- | TRBJ1-1 | - | TRBV15 | CATSRVNERGWNTEAFF | TGTGCCACCAGCAGAGTAAATGAAAGGGGGTGGAACACTGAAGCTTTCTTT
- | TRBJ1-4 | - | TRBV29-1 | CSVGAGLGEKLFF | TGCAGCGTTGGTGCAGGGTTGGGAGAAAAACTGTTTTTT
TRBD2 | TRBJ2-1 | - | TRBV6-1 | CASKFGTSGSNEQFF | TGTGCCAGCAAATTCGGGACTAGCGGGAGTAATGAGCAGTTCTTC
TRBD2 | TRBJ2-1 | - | TRBV7-9 | CASSPPGLAGAGEQFF | TGTGCCAGCAGCCCCCCGGGACTAGCGGGAGCGGGGGAGCAGTTCTTC
- | TRBJ2-3 | - | TRBV14 | CASSQGALPDTQYF | TGTGCCAGCAGCCAAGGGGCATTACCAGATACGCAGTATTTT
TRBD2 | TRBJ2-7 | - | TRBV4-1 | CASSQDDLPLTSGRVYEQYF | TGCGCCAGCAGCCAAGATGATCTCCCCCTCACTAGCGGGAGGGTCTACGAGCAGTACTTC
- | TRBJ2-7 | - | TRBV21-1 | CASSKGFGTAYEQYF | TGTGCCAGCAGCAAAGGGTTTGGGACAGCCTACGAGCAGTACTTC
TRBD2 | TRBJ2-1 | - | TRBV19 | CASSLGGVEQFF | TGTGCCAGTAGTCTGGGGGGGGTTGAGCAGTTCTTC
TRBD1 | TRBJ2-2 | - | TRBV4-3 | CASSQVPSPGSNRGRGTGELFF | TGCGCCAGCAGCCAAGTTCCATCCCCCGGATCTAACAGGGGGCGAGGCACCGGGGAGCTGTTTTTT
TRBD1 | TRBJ1-1 | - | TRBV5-1 | CASLPGQTNTEAFF | TGCGCCAGCCTACCGGGACAGACGAACACTGAAGCTTTCTTT
- | TRBJ2-7 | - | TRBV5-6 | CASSLIRGRYEQYF | TGTGCCAGCAGCTTAATCAGGGGCCGGTACGAGCAGTACTTC
- | TRBJ1-1 | - | TRBV7-9 | CASSLVRGELNTEAFF | TGTGCCAGCAGCTTAGTTCGGGGGGAGCTGAACACTGAAGCTTTCTTT
TRBD2 | TRBJ2-1 | - | TRBV30 | CAWSGLAGGYNEQFF | TGTGCCTGGAGTGGACTAGCGGGGGGATACAATGAGCAGTTCTTC